This T cell receptor beta chain was identified in a study of OX40 agonist ivuxolimab in advanced cancers. The CDR3 contains 15 residues. Trimming removed 4 bases from V and 3 bases from J; junction bases left unmatched: 7. Germline V CDR1 and CDR2: SGHDT, YYEEEE. Notes on this clone: Its antigen is still unknown.

Study conclusions and caveats: Which antigen the expanded peripheral T cells recognized is unknown. Low levels of normalized T-cell clonal expansion also appeared in some nonresponders.

The repertoire was sequenced with immunoSEQ multiplex PCR; TCRdb's copy has only in-frame clones and lacks some. The table shows 60,000 or so clones, with roughly 90% occurring only once. The source is an adult with an advanced solid tumor such as melanoma, head and neck, liver or kidney cancer. The sample consisted of CD4+ or CD8+ T cells sorted from blood, taken in a trial of the OX40 agonist ivuxolimab. The chain joins TRBV5-6 to TRBJ2-7, with 10 bases lining up with TRBD2. This CDR3 reads CASSGLAGDDYEQYF. Here the CDR3 DNA reads TGTGCCAGCAGCGGGCTAGCGGGAGATGACTACGAGCAGTACTTC.